The entry below describes one T cell receptor beta chain. This sample is part of a study of blood T cell repertoires in COVID-19. Study-wide background: Spain, Italy and the United States supplied samples that represented acute and convalescent COVID-19.

CDR3 length: 15 amino acids. V was pared by 7 bases and J by 4 bases, with 8 bases of the junction left unmatched. In germline, CDR1 is SNHLY, CDR2 FYNNEI. Using immunoSEQ multiplex PCR, the repertoire was profiled, and TCRdb retains in-frame clones only, with some absent. The table shows over 75,000 clones, with about 83% occurring only once. This chain uses TRBV2 with TRBJ2-2, with TRBD1 matching over 8 bases. Material for sequencing was peripheral blood. The TCR sequence derives from a human donor in a cohort sampled during active COVID-19. CDR3 region: CASMSGGAGTGELFF. CDR3 DNA: TGTGCCAGCATGTCAGGGGGCGCGGGCACCGGGGAGCTGTTTTTT.